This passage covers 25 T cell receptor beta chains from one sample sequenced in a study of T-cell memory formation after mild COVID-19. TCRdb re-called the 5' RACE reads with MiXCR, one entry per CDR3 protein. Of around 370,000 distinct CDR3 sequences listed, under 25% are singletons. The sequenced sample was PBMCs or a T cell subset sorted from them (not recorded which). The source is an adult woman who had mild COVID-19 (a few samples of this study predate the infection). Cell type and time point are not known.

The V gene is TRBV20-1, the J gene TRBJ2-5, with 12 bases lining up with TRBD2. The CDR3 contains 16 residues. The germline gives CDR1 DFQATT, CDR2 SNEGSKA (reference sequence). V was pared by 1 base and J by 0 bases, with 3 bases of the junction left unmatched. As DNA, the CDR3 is TGCAGTGCTAGAGTGTGGACTAGCGGGAACCAAGAGACCCAGTACTTC. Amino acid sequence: CSARVWTSGNQETQYF.

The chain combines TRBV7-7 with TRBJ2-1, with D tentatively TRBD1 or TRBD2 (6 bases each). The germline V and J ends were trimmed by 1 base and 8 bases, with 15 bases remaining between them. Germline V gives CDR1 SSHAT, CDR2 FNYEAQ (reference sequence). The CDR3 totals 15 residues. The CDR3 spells CASSLGGAGRDEQFF. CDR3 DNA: TGTGCCAGCAGCTTAGGGGGGGCAGGCCGAGATGAGCAGTTCTTC.

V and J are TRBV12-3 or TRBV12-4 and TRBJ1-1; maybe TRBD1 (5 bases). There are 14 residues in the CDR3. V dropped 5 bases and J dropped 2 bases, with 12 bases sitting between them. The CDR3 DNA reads TGTGCCAGCAGTAAAGGGACTTTCAACACTGAAGCTTTCTTT. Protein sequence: CASSKGTFNTEAFF.

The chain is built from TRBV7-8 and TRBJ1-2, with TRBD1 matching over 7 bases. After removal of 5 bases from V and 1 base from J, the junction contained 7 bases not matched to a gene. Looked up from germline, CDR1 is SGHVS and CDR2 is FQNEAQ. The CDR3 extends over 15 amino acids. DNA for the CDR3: TGTGCCAGCAGCCTTGGACAGGCGATTAACTATGGCTACACCTTC. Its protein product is CASSLGQAINYGYTF.

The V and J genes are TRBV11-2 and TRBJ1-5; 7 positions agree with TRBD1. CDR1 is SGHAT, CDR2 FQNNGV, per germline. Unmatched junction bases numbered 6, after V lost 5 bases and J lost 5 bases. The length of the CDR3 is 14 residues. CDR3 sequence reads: CASSPGTAHQPQHF. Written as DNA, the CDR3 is TGTGCCAGCAGCCCCGGGACAGCCCATCAGCCCCAGCATTTT.

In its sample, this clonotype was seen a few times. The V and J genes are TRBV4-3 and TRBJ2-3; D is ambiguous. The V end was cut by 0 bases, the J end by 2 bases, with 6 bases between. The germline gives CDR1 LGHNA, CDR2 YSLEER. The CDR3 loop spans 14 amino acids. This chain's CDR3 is CASSQDGHTDTQYF. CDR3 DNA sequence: TGCGCCAGCAGCCAAGACGGCCACACAGATACGCAGTATTTT.

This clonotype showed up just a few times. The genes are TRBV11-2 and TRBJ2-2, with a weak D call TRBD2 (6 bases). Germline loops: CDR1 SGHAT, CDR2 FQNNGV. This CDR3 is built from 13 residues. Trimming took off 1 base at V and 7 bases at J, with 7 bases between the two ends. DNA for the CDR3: TGTGCCAGCAGCTTAGTGGGAGGCGGGGAGCTGTTTTTT. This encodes CASSLVGGGELFF.

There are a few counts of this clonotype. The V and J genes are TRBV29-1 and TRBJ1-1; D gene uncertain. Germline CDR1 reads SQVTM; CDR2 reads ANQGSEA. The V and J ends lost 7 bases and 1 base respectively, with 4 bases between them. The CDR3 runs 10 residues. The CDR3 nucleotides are TGCAGCGGAGGGAACACTGAAGCTTTCTTT. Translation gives CSGGNTEAFF.

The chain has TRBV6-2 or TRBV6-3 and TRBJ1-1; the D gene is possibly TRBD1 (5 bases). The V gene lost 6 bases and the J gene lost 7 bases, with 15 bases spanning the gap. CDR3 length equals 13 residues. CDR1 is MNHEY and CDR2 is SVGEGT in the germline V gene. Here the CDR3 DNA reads TGTGCCAGCAGACCATCTCCGGGGGGTGAAGCTTTCTTT. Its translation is CASRPSPGGEAFF.

The CDR3 DNA sequence: TGTGCCAGCAGTCCATCCAGAAACACCGGGGAGCTGTTTTTT. Protein: CASSPSRNTGELFF. The chain uses TRBV12-3 or TRBV12-4 and TRBJ2-2; the D is unclear. The CDR3 extends over 14 amino acids. V lost 5 bases, J lost 2 bases, and 9 bases lay in between.

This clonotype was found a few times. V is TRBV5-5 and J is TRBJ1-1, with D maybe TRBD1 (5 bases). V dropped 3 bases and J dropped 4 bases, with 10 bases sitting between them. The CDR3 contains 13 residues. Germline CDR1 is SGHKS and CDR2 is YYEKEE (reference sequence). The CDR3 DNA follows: TGTGCCAGCAGCTCGGACATAACCACTGAAGCTTTCTTT. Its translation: CASSSDITTEAFF.

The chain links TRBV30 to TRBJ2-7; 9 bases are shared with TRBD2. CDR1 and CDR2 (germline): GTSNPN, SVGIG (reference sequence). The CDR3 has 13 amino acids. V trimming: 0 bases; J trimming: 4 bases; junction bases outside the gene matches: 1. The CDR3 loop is CAWSVSGSYEQYF. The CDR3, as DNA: TGTGCCTGGAGTGTTAGCGGGAGTTACGAGCAGTACTTC.

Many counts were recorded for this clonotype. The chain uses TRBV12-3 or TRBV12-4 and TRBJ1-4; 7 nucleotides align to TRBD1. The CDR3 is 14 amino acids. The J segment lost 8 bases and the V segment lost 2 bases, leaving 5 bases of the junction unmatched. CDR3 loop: CASSLRGLGEKLFF. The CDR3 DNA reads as TGTGCCAGCAGTTTAAGGGGGCTCGGAGAAAAACTGTTTTTT.

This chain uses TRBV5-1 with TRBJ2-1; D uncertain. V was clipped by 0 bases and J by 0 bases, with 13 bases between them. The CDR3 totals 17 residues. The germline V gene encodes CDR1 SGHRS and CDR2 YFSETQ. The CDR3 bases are TGCGCCAGCAGCTTGGGTGTTTACCCGAGCTCCTACAATGAGCAGTTCTTC. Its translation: CASSLGVYPSSYNEQFF.

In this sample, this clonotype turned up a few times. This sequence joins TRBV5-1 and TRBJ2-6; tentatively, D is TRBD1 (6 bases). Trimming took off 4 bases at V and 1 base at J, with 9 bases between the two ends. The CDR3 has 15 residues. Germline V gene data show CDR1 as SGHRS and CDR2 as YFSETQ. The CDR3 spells CASSDDRSGANVLTF. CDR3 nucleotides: TGCGCCAGCAGCGATGACAGGTCTGGGGCCAACGTCCTGACTTTC.

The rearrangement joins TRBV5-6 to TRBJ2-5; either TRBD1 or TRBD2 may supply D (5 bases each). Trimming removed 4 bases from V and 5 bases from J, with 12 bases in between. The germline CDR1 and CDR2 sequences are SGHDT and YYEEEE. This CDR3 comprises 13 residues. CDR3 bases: TGTGCCAGCAGCGGCCGTTGGGGGGAGACCCAGTACTTC. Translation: CASSGRWGETQYF.

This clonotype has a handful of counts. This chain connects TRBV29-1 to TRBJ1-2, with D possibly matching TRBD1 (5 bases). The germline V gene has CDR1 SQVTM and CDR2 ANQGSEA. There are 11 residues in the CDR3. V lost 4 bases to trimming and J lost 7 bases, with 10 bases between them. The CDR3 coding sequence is TGCAGCGTTGTCTGGGGCGGTGGCTACACCTTC. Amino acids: CSVVWGGGYTF.

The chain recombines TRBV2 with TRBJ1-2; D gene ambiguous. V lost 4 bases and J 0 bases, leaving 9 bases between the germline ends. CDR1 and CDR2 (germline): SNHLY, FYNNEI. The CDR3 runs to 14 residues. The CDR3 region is CASSASGSNYGYTF. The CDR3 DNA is TGTGCCAGCAGTGCCTCAGGCTCTAACTATGGCTACACCTTC.

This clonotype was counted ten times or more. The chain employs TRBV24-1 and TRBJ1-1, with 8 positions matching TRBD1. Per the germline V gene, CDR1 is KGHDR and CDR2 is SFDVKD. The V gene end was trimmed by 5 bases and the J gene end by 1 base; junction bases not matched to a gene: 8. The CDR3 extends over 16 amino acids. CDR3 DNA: TGTGCCACCAGTGTCGGACAGGGCGCGGGGAACACTGAAGCTTTCTTT. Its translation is CATSVGQGAGNTEAFF.

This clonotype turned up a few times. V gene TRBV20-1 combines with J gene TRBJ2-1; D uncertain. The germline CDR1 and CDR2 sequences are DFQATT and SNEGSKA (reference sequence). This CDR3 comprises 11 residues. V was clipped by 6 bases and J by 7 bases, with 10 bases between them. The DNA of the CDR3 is TGCAGTGCCGAGAAGGTAAATGAGCAGTTCTTC. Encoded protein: CSAEKVNEQFF.

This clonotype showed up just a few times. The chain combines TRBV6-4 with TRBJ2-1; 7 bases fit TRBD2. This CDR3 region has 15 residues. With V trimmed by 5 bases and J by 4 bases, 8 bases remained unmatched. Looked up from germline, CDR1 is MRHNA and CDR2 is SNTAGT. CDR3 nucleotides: TGTGCCAGCAGTCCGGGACTATCCAATTACAATGAGCAGTTCTTC. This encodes CASSPGLSNYNEQFF.

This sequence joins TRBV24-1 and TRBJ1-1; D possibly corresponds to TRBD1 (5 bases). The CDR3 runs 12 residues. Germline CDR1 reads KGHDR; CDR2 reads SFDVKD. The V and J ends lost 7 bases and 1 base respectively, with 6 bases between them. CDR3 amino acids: CATRGPNTEAFF. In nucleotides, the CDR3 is TGTGCCACCAGGGGACCGAACACTGAAGCTTTCTTT.

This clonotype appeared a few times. Written as DNA, the CDR3 is TGTGCCAGCAGTTTATCGGCGAGGAAAGCTTTCTTT. It yields the protein CASSLSARKAFF. The rearrangement uses TRBV12-3 or TRBV12-4 and TRBJ1-1; D remains unclear. Deletions cut 2 bases from V and 9 bases from J, with 10 bases between. The CDR3 length is 12 residues.

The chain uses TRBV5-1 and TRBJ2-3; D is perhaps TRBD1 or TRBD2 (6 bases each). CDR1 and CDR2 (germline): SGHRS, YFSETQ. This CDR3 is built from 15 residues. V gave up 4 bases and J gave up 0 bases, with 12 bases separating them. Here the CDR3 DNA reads TGCGCCAGCAGCGGGCGGGGACAAAGCACAGATACGCAGTATTTT. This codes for CASSGRGQSTDTQYF. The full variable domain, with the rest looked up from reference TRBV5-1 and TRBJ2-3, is KAGVTQTPRYLIKTRGQQVTLSCSPISGHRSVSWYQQTPGQGLQFLFEYFSETQRNKGNFPGRFSGRQFSNSRSEMNVSTLELGDSALYLCASSGRGQSTDTQYFGPGTRLTVL.

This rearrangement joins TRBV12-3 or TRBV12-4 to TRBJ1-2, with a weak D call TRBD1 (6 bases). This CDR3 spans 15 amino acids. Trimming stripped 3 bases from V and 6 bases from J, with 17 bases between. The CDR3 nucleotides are TGTGCCAGCAGTTTGGACGGGGGGCGAGAGGATGGCTACACCTTC. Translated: CASSLDGGREDGYTF.